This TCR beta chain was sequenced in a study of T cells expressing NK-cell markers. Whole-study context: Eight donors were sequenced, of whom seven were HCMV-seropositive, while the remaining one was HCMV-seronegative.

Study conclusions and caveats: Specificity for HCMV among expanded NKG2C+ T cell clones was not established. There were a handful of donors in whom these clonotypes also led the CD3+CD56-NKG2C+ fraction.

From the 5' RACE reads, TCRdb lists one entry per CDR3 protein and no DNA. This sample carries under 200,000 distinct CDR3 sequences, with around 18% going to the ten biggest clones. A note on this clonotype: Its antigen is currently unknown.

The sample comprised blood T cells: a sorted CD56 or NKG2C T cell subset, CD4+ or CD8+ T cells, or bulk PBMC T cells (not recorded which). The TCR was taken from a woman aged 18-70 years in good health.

The CDR3 is CASSQVSPSVRYGYTF. The chain has TRBV4-1 and TRBJ1-2. Germline V gene data show CDR1 as MGHRA and CDR2 as YSYEKL. The CDR3 has 16 residues.